This TCR beta chain was sequenced during a study of blood T cell repertoires in COVID-19. On the study more broadly: Sites in the United States, Italy and Spain provided acute and convalescent COVID-19 samples. T cells, B-cell-depleted T cells, or PBMCs supplied cDNA or gDNA.

This clone was detected only a few times. The CDR3 runs 14 residues. Germline values: CDR1 MNHEY, CDR2 SVGAGI. V dropped 6 bases and J dropped 2 bases, with 13 bases sitting between them. Allocation to cohorts depended on clinical history reported by the participants. Authors' processing steps: By means of reference gene primer amplification, nucleated cell counts were estimated. Assay: immunoSEQ multiplex PCR; the TCRdb copy retains only in-frame clones and omits some. V, J and clone size are those of that table, while D and trimming were read from the DNA. Among more than 250,000 clones listed, nearly 90% were seen once.

The gene calls are TRBV6-5 and TRBJ2-5; D is possibly TRBD2 (7 bases). This TCR derives from a woman aged 18-29 years with acute COVID-19. Sequencing input: PBMCs or T cells enriched from blood (not recorded which). The CDR3: CASRGGLNQETQYF. Here the CDR3 DNA reads TGTGCCAGCAGGGGGGGGCTTAATCAAGAGACCCAGTACTTC.